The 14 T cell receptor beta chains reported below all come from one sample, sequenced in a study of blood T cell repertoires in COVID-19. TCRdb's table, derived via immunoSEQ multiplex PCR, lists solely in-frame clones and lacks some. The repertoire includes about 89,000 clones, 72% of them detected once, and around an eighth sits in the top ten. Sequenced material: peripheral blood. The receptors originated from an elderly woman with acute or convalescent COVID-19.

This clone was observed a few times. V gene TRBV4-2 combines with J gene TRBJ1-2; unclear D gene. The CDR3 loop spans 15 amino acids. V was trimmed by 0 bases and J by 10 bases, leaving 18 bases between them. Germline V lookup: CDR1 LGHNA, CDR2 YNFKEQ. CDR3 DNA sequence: TGTGCCAGCAGCCAAGAACCGGGGAAGCCAGACGACTACACCTTC. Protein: CASSQEPGKPDDYTF.

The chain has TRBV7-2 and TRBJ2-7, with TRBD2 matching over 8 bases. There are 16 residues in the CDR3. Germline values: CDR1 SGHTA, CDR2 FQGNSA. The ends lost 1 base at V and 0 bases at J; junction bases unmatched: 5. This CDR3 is CASSLGIAGSSYEQYF. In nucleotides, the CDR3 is TGTGCCAGCAGCTTAGGGATAGCGGGGTCCTCCTACGAGCAGTACTTC.

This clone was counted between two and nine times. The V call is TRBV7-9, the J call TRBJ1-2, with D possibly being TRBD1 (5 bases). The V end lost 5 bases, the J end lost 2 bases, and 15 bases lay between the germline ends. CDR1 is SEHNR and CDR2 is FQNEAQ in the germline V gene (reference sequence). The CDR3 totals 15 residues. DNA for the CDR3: TGTGCCAGCAGCGCCTTCAGGGTTACGAACTATGGCTACACCTTC. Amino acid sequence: CASSAFRVTNYGYTF.

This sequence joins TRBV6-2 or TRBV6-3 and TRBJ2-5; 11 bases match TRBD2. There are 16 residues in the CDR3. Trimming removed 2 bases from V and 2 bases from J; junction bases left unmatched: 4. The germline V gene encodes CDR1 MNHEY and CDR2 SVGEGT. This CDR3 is CASSYGSGGVQETQYF. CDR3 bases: TGTGCCAGCAGTTACGGTAGCGGGGGGGTTCAAGAGACCCAGTACTTC.

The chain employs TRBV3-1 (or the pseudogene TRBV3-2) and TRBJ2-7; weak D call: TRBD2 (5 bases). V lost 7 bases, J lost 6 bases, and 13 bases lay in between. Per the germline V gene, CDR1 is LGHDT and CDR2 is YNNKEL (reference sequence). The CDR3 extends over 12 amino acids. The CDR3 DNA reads TGTGCCAGCAACCATGCCCGGGGCGAGCAGTACTTC. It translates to CASNHARGEQYF.

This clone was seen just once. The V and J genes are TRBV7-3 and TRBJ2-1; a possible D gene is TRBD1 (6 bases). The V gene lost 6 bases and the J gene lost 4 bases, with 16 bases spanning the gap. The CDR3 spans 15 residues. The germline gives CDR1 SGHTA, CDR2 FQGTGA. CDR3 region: CASSPTGPPYNEQFF. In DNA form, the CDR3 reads TGTGCCAGCAGTCCCACAGGGCCTCCATACAATGAGCAGTTCTTC.

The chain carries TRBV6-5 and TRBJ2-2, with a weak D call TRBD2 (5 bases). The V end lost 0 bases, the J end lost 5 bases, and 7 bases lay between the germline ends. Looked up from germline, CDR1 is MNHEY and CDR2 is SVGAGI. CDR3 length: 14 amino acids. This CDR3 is CASSYSRGTGELFF. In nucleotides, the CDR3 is TGTGCCAGCAGTTACTCTCGGGGAACCGGGGAGCTGTTTTTT.

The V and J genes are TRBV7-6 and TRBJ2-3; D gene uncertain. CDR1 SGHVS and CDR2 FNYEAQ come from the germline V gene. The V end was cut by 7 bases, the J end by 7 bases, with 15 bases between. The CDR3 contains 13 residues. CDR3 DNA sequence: TGTGCCAGCACCTCCCTGAGTGTTTATACGCAGTATTTT. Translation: CASTSLSVYTQYF.

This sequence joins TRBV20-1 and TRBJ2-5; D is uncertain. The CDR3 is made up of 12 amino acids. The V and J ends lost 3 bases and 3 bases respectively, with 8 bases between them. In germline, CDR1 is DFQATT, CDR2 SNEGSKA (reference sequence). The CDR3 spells CSASPSEETQYF. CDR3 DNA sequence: TGCAGTGCTAGTCCATCGGAAGAGACCCAGTACTTC.

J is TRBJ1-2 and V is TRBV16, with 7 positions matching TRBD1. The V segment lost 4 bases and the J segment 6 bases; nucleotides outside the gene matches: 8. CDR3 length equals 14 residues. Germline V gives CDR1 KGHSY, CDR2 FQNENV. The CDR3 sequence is CASSPRQGGHGYTF. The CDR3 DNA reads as TGTGCCAGCAGCCCCCGACAGGGTGGACATGGCTACACCTTC.

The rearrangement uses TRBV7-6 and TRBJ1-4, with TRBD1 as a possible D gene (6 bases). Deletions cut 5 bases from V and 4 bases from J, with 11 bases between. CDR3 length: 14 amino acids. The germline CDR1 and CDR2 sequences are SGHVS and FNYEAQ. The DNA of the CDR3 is TGTGCCAGCAGCAAAGAAGGGGGTAATGAAAAACTGTTTTTT. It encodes CASSKEGGNEKLFF.

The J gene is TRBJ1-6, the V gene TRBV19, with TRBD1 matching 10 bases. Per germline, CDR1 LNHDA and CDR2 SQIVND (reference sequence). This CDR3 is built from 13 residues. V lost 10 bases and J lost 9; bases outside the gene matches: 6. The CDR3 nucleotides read TGTGCCACGGGACAGGGGCCGGCTTCACCCCTCCACTTT. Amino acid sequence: CATGQGPASPLHF.

The chain's CDR3 is CASSSDRGPGTEAFF. As DNA, the CDR3 is TGTGCCAGCAGCTCAGACAGGGGGCCGGGGACTGAAGCTTTCTTT. The gene calls are TRBV7-2 and TRBJ1-1; 10 nucleotides align to TRBD1. Unmatched junction bases numbered 7, after V lost 4 bases and J lost 5 bases. Per germline, CDR1 SGHTA and CDR2 FQGNSA. The CDR3 is 15 residues long.

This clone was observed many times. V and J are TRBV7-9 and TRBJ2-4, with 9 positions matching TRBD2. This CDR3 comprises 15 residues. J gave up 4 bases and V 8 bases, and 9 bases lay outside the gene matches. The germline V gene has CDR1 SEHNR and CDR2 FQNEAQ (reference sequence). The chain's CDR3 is CASSQAGGFKNIQYF. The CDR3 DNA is TGTGCCAGCTCCCAGGCGGGAGGGTTTAAAAACATTCAGTACTTC.